The rows below give T cell receptor beta chains drawn from one sample of a study of CXCR3-negative and CXCR3-positive naive CD8 T cells. TCRdb derives one entry per CDR3 protein from the 5' RACE reads, leaving out DNA. Recorded for this sample: 6,000 or so distinct CDR3 sequences. The specimen was naive CXCR3- CD8+ T cells from blood. All receptors derive from a human donor in good health. Some clones in this sample may be carry-over from other donors' samples. The CDR3 runs from the conserved cysteine through the conserved F or W. Only part of the rows carry a size: once, few, many, or a class if the clone is expanded.

j_call: TRBJ2-5; v_call: TRBV11-2; cdr3_length: 15; clone_size: medium-sized; cdr3_aa: CASSPHGGIGETQYF
j_call: TRBJ2-7; v_call: TRBV6-5; cdr3_length: 15; clone_size: -; cdr3_aa: CASSPWTSGSGEQYF
j_call: TRBJ1-4; v_call: TRBV29-1; cdr3_length: 14; clone_size: medium-sized; cdr3_aa: CSAGTGDGYEKLFF
j_call: TRBJ2-7; v_call: TRBV10-1; cdr3_length: 19; clone_size: -; cdr3_aa: CASSIQPGLAGPTSYEQYF
j_call: TRBJ1-2; v_call: TRBV11-2; cdr3_length: 14; clone_size: -; cdr3_aa: CASSFGQGQHGYTF
j_call: TRBJ2-7; v_call: TRBV29-1; cdr3_length: 15; clone_size: -; cdr3_aa: CSVASGQGGMDEQYF
j_call: TRBJ2-7; v_call: TRBV9; cdr3_length: 14; clone_size: -; cdr3_aa: CASSLDRTGYEQYF
j_call: TRBJ2-1; v_call: TRBV4-3; cdr3_length: 16; clone_size: medium-sized; cdr3_aa: CASSHHTAGREDEQFF
j_call: TRBJ2-7; v_call: TRBV25-1; cdr3_length: 15; clone_size: -; cdr3_aa: CASSATDRPSYEQYF
j_call: TRBJ2-1; v_call: TRBV29-1; cdr3_length: 18; clone_size: -; cdr3_aa: CSVDGLAGVARSYNEQFF